A selection of T cell receptor beta chains follows, all from one sample in a study of tumor-infiltrating lymphocytes in primary liver carcinoma. MiXCR, applied by TCRdb to the multiplex PCR reads, yields one record per CDR3 protein. Of 330,000 or so distinct CDR3 sequences in the sample, about 61% are singletons; the top ten hold 5% to 6.5%. Sequenced material: peripheral blood. These receptors came from a middle-aged man with primary liver carcinoma and hepatitis B virus infection. Both conserved end residues are part of each CDR3. D genes are given only for firm matches. The size entry is marked missing in some rows and otherwise reads once, few, many or a size class.

J: TRBJ2-3
size: many
D: .
V: TRBV11-2
CDR3: CASRPGVGRGSTDTQYF
DNA: TGTGCCAGCAGACCAGGGGTGGGTCGCGGAAGCACAGATACGCAGTATTTT

J: TRBJ2-3
size: .
D: TRBD2
V: TRBV2
CDR3: CASSGTSELNTQYF
DNA: TGTGCCAGCAGTGGGACTAGCGAGCTAAATACGCAGTATTTT

J: TRBJ2-2
size: .
D: TRBD2
V: TRBV11-2
CDR3: CASSAGLAVSPAGELFF
DNA: TGTGCCAGCAGCGCGGGACTAGCGGTCTCCCCGGCCGGGGAGCTGTTTTTT

J: TRBJ2-2
size: .
D: TRBD2
V: TRBV5-1
CDR3: CASRLADPRGELFF
DNA: TGCGCCAGCAGACTAGCGGACCCGAGGGGGGAGCTGTTTTTT

J: TRBJ2-1
size: .
D: .
V: TRBV5-4
CDR3: CASSQISANEQFF
DNA: TGTGCCAGCAGTCAGATCTCTGCGAATGAGCAGTTCTTC

J: TRBJ2-1
size: many
D: .
V: TRBV6-1
CDR3: CASSDGLAIDEQFF
DNA: TGTGCCAGCAGTGATGGGCTAGCTATCGATGAGCAGTTCTTC

J: TRBJ2-3
size: .
D: TRBD2
V: TRBV5-6
CDR3: CASSLPGLAGVTDTQYF
DNA: TGCGCCAGCAGCTTACCAGGACTAGCGGGAGTTACAGATACGCAGTATTTT

J: TRBJ1-3
size: .
D: .
V: TRBV10-3
CDR3: CAISNTGSTGNTIYF
DNA: TGTGCCATCAGTAATACAGGGAGCACTGGAAACACCATATATTTT

J: TRBJ1-5
size: .
D: .
V: TRBV5-4
CDR3: CASSREGQPQHF
DNA: TGTGCCAGCAGCAGGGAGGGTCAGCCCCAGCATTTT

J: TRBJ2-2
size: .
D: .
V: TRBV7-9
CDR3: CASSWGLNGELFF
DNA: TGTGCCAGCAGCTGGGGACTTAACGGGGAGCTGTTTTTT

J: TRBJ2-7
size: .
D: .
V: TRBV10-3
CDR3: CAINESAGGGRSFRAEQHF
DNA: TGTGCCATCAATGAGTCGGCAGGGGGCGGGAGATCGTTTAGAGCCGAGCAGCACTTC